The 30 T cell receptor beta chains below all came from one sample that was sequenced in a study of T-cell memory formation after mild COVID-19. TCRdb fed the 5' RACE reads into MiXCR, producing one record per CDR3 protein. The sample has some 68,000 distinct CDR3 sequences, 16% seen once. Material for sequencing was PBMCs or a T cell subset sorted from them (not recorded which). Receptors were obtained from an adult woman who had mild COVID-19 (a few samples of this study predate the infection). Cell type and time point are not known.

This clonotype has just a few counts. The chain links TRBV6-5 to TRBJ2-7; perhaps TRBD1 as D (5 bases). Germline CDR1 reads MNHEY; CDR2 reads SVGAGI. This CDR3 is 13 amino acids long. V shed 7 bases and J shed 3 bases, with 13 bases lying between them. CDR3 region: CASKAGYRYEQYF. As DNA, the CDR3 is TGTGCCAGCAAGGCAGGGTACCGCTACGAGCAGTACTTC.

In this sample, this clonotype turned up a few times. The V gene is TRBV4-1, the J gene TRBJ1-5; tentatively, D is TRBD1 (5 bases). Germline lookup yields CDR1 MGHRA and CDR2 YSYEKL. The CDR3 runs 14 residues. Trimming pared 0 bases from V and 5 bases from J, leaving 8 bases between. The CDR3: CASSQELGDQPQHF. The CDR3 bases are TGCGCCAGCAGCCAAGAATTGGGGGATCAGCCCCAGCATTTT.

This clonotype has just a few counts. The CDR3 loop reads CASSYSATGKELFF. The CDR3 bases are TGTGCCAGCAGTTACTCGGCGACAGGGAAGGAACTGTTTTTT. The gene calls are TRBV6-5 and TRBJ1-4; 7 nucleotides match TRBD1. This CDR3 is 14 amino acids long. From germline, CDR1 is MNHEY and CDR2 SVGAGI. V shed 0 bases and J 12 bases; nucleotides not matched to a gene: 7.

This clonotype was detected ten times or more. The chain uses TRBV24-1 and TRBJ2-1, with 9 bases identical to TRBD1. V lost 7 bases to trimming and J lost 3 bases; unmatched junction nucleotides: 6. Germline loops: CDR1 KGHDR, CDR2 SFDVKD. This CDR3 has 15 amino acids. Here the CDR3 DNA reads TGTGCCACCAGCCCCCGGGACAGGGACTACAATGAGCAGTTCTTC. It specifies CATSPRDRDYNEQFF.

The chain has TRBV6-5 and TRBJ2-1; TRBD2 agrees at 7 bases. The germline V gene has CDR1 MNHEY and CDR2 SVGAGI. The CDR3 covers 17 residues. With 2 bases clipped from V and 5 bases from J, the junction kept 12 bases outside the gene matches. CDR3 in DNA: TGTGCCAGCAGTTACGATATTGGGGGGAGGGCCGACAATGAGCAGTTCTTC. Translated, it gives CASSYDIGGRADNEQFF.

In its sample, this clonotype was seen a few times. J is TRBJ2-1 and V is TRBV5-1, with 8 bases identical to TRBD2. Germline CDR1 and CDR2: SGHRS and YFSETQ. V shed 2 bases and J 0 bases; nucleotides not matched to a gene: 4. The CDR3 spans 16 residues. The CDR3 DNA reads as TGCGCCAGCAGCTTCCGCGGGGGGAGCTCCTACAATGAGCAGTTCTTC. Translation gives CASSFRGGSSYNEQFF.

The chain couples TRBV7-2 to TRBJ2-7, with a weak D call TRBD2 (6 bases). Germline V gene sequence: CDR1 SGHTA, CDR2 FQGNSA. The CDR3 runs 15 residues. The V end lost 5 bases, the J end lost 2 bases, and 16 bases lay between the germline ends. CDR3 region: CASSHLADIPYEQYF. CDR3 DNA sequence: TGTGCCAGCAGCCACTTAGCGGACATCCCCTACGAGCAGTACTTC. Filled out from reference TRBV7-2 and TRBJ2-7, the complete variable domain reads GAGVSQSPSNKVTEKGKDVELRCDPISGHTALYWYRQSLGQGLEFLIYFQGNSAPDKSGLPSDRFSAERTGGSVSTLTIQRTQQEDSAVYLCASSHLADIPYEQYFGPGTRLTVT.

This clonotype was counted between two and nine times. J is TRBJ2-3 and V is TRBV7-9, with 7 nucleotides matching TRBD2. Trimming cost V 3 bases and J 2 bases; bases outside gene matches: 5. The CDR3 has 15 residues. Per the germline V gene, CDR1 is SEHNR and CDR2 is FQNEAQ (reference sequence). CDR3 amino acids: CASSFGDYHTDTQYF. In nucleotides, the CDR3 is TGTGCCAGCAGCTTCGGGGACTACCACACAGATACGCAGTATTTT.

This clonotype has at least ten counts. The CDR3 region is CSVSLGDTEAFF. The CDR3 coding sequence is TGCAGTGTTAGTCTAGGGGACACTGAAGCTTTCTTT. This sequence joins TRBV20-1 and TRBJ1-1, with D perhaps matching TRBD1 (5 bases). V lost 7 bases and J 3 bases, leaving 12 bases between the germline ends. The CDR3 runs to 12 residues. Germline CDR1 and CDR2: DFQATT and SNEGSKA (reference sequence).

This clonotype was counted between two and nine times. The rearrangement uses TRBV4-1 and TRBJ2-1; 8 nucleotides align to TRBD2. This CDR3 region has 16 residues. Germline CDR1 is MGHRA and CDR2 is YSYEKL. With V trimmed by 2 bases and J by 3 bases, 6 bases remained unmatched. In DNA form, the CDR3 reads TGCGCCAGCAGCCAAATGCTGCGGGGGGACTACAATGAGCAGTTCTTC. Translation: CASSQMLRGDYNEQFF.

The chain joins TRBV28 to TRBJ2-1, with D possibly being TRBD1 (5 bases). The CDR3 is 14 residues long. The germline gives CDR1 MDHEN, CDR2 SYDVKM. The germline V and J ends were trimmed by 7 bases and 0 bases, with 10 bases remaining between them. CDR3 residues: CASTDIPSYNEQFF. The CDR3 nucleotides read TGTGCCAGCACGGACATCCCCTCCTACAATGAGCAGTTCTTC.

The sample holds a few counts of this clonotype. The chain joins TRBV11-3 to TRBJ2-1; 9 positions match TRBD2. Trimming at V came to 2 bases and at J to 3 bases, leaving 8 bases not matched to a gene. CDR1 and CDR2 from the germline V gene are SGHNT and YENEEA. The CDR3 is 17 amino acids. This chain's CDR3 is CASSLYSGRNDYNEQFF. The DNA of the CDR3 is TGTGCCAGCAGCTTATACAGCGGGAGGAACGACTACAATGAGCAGTTCTTC.

This clonotype was seen many times. The CDR3 here is CASSYLSPDTQYF. CDR3 nucleotide sequence: TGTGCCAGCAGCTACCTCAGCCCCGATACGCAGTATTTT. V gene TRBV7-2 combines with J gene TRBJ2-3, with no clear D. Germline CDR1 reads SGHTA; CDR2 reads FQGNSA. CDR3 length: 13 amino acids. V shed 4 bases and J shed 6 bases, with 11 bases lying between them.

The J gene is TRBJ2-2, the V gene TRBV30, with D hard to call. Germline loops: CDR1 GTSNPN, CDR2 SVGIG (reference sequence). The CDR3 has 12 residues. V lost 4 bases, J lost 1 base, and 4 bases lay in between. This CDR3 is CAWMGNTGELFF. CDR3 coding DNA: TGTGCCTGGATGGGGAACACCGGGGAGCTGTTTTTT.

This chain links TRBV6-5 with TRBJ2-3; possibly TRBD1 or TRBD2 for D (5 bases each). V was trimmed by 6 bases and J by 5 bases, leaving 15 bases between them. CDR1 and CDR2 from the germline V gene are MNHEY and SVGAGI. The CDR3 is 14 residues long. CDR3 in DNA: TGTGCCAGCAGGCGGACATTCGGAGGAGATACGCAGTATTTT. The encoded protein is CASRRTFGGDTQYF.

V and J are TRBV5-6 and TRBJ1-2; no definite D call. The germline V and J ends were trimmed by 0 bases and 6 bases, with 15 bases remaining between them. The CDR3 contains 15 residues. In germline, CDR1 is SGHDT, CDR2 YYEEEE. The CDR3 reads CASSLVPFSRDGYTF. The CDR3 nucleotides are TGTGCCAGCAGCTTGGTTCCATTCTCAAGAGATGGCTACACCTTC.

V usage is TRBV7-9 and J usage is TRBJ2-3; 8 bases agree with TRBD1. The CDR3 has 15 amino acids. The V and J ends lost 1 base and 6 bases, in that order; junction bases with no gene match: 6. The germline gives CDR1 SEHNR, CDR2 FQNEAQ (reference sequence). CDR3 DNA sequence: TGTGCCAGCAGCTTAGGGTCCAGGGGGCCGGATACGCAGTATTTT. This sequence encodes CASSLGSRGPDTQYF.

The rearrangement uses TRBV6-5 and TRBJ1-2; D unclear. The V gene's germline CDR1 is MNHEY and CDR2 SVGAGI. Deletions cut 5 bases from V and 8 bases from J, with 12 bases between. This CDR3 is 12 amino acids long. The CDR3: CASSREGRGYTF. The CDR3 region has the DNA TGTGCCAGCAGTAGAGAAGGGCGCGGCTACACCTTC.

This clonotype showed up just a few times. The chain uses TRBV19 and TRBJ1-1, with D tentatively TRBD1 (6 bases). CDR1 is LNHDA, CDR2 SQIVND, per germline (reference sequence). The CDR3 contains 21 residues. V lost 0 bases and J lost 1, with 27 bases in between. The CDR3 DNA is TGTGCCAGTAGTATAGATATCCCCCGGGACACCGAAAAAGGAGGGAACACTGAAGCTTTCTTT. Amino acids: CASSIDIPRDTEKGGNTEAFF.

There are a few counts of this clonotype. The genes are TRBV7-3 and TRBJ1-1; 9 bases align to TRBD1. The V segment lost 5 bases and the J segment 6 bases; nucleotides outside the gene matches: 7. The CDR3 is 14 residues long. Germline lookup yields CDR1 SGHTA and CDR2 FQGTGA. In nucleotides, the CDR3 is TGTGCCAGCAGCATGGGGACAGGGAGACCTGAAGCTTTCTTT. Its translation is CASSMGTGRPEAFF.

The sample holds a few counts of this clonotype. The rearrangement uses TRBV29-1 and TRBJ2-7; TRBD1 agrees at 11 bases. With V trimmed by 1 base and J by 4 bases, 6 bases remained unmatched. The CDR3 is 15 residues long. Germline V lookup: CDR1 SQVTM, CDR2 ANQGSEA. Here the CDR3 DNA reads TGCAGCGTTGAAGGCGGACAGGGGGCGATGTACGAGCAGTACTTC. This translates into CSVEGGQGAMYEQYF.

This clonotype was counted many times. V and J are TRBV7-9 and TRBJ2-1; 7 nucleotides match TRBD2. The CDR3 loop spans 13 amino acids. In germline, CDR1 is SEHNR, CDR2 FQNEAQ (reference sequence). The ends lost 5 bases at V and 9 bases at J; junction bases unmatched: 7. The DNA of the CDR3 is TGTGCCAGCAGCCCAAACGGGAGGAGTGAGCAGTTCTTC. Protein product: CASSPNGRSEQFF. Based on the CDR3 plus reference TRBV7-9 and TRBJ2-1, the full variable domain is DTGVSQNPRHKITKRGQNVTFRCDPISEHNRLYWYRQTLGQGPEFLTYFQNEAQLEKSRLLSDRFSAERPKGSFSTLEIQRTEQGDSAMYLCASSPNGRSEQFFGPGTRLTVL.

The chain is built from TRBV15 and TRBJ2-3; 7 bases are a match to TRBD2. Germline loops: CDR1 LNHNV, CDR2 YYDKDF (reference sequence). The CDR3 extends over 14 amino acids. J was trimmed by 4 bases and V by 3 bases; bases with no gene match: 4. CDR3 region: CATSRAGAADTQYF. CDR3 DNA sequence: TGTGCCACCAGCAGGGCGGGAGCGGCAGATACGCAGTATTTT.

This clonotype was observed a few times. CDR3 bases: TGTGCCAGCTCACCAGCTCCCGGTGGACTAGCGACCCCAGAGCAGTTCTTC. Its protein is CASSPAPGGLATPEQFF. The V call is TRBV18, the J call TRBJ2-1; 9 bases agree with TRBD2. V was clipped by 2 bases and J by 10 bases; unmatched bases: 15. The germline V gene encodes CDR1 KGHSH and CDR2 LQKENI. This CDR3 is 17 amino acids long.

The rearrangement links TRBV2 to TRBJ2-3, with D perhaps TRBD1 (6 bases). The CDR3 is 15 residues long. Trimming cost V 7 bases and J 0 bases, with 14 bases left between them. The germline V gene encodes CDR1 SNHLY and CDR2 FYNNEI. The CDR3: CASTRGQISTDTQYF. DNA of the CDR3: TGTGCCAGCACCCGAGGACAGATTAGCACAGATACGCAGTATTTT.

For the CDR3, the DNA is TGTGCCAGCAGTTACGCGAGTCCGGGTTACAATGAGCAGTTCTTC. Translated, it gives CASSYASPGYNEQFF. The J gene is TRBJ2-1, the V gene TRBV6-2 or TRBV6-3; D ambiguous. V lost 2 bases and J 4 bases, leaving 12 bases between the germline ends. Per the germline V gene, CDR1 is MNHEY and CDR2 is SVGEGT. There are 15 residues in the CDR3.

J is TRBJ2-1 and V is TRBV24-1; D remains unclear. Deletions cut 3 bases from V and 1 base from J, with 12 bases between. This CDR3 contains 16 residues. Germline V gene lookup returns CDR1 KGHDR and CDR2 SFDVKD. CDR3 sequence (DNA): TGTGCCACCAGTGATGTCGAGGTTAGTTCCTACAATGAGCAGTTCTTC. Its translation: CATSDVEVSSYNEQFF.

This clonotype was detected a few times. The gene calls are TRBV20-1 and TRBJ1-2, with D hard to call. CDR3 length: 11 amino acids. From germline, CDR1 is DFQATT and CDR2 SNEGSKA (reference sequence). Trimming took 3 bases from V and 4 from J, leaving 6 bases between them. The CDR3 reads CSASSGYGYTF. In nucleotides, the CDR3 is TGCAGTGCTAGCTCAGGCTATGGCTACACCTTC.

This clonotype was seen more than once but under ten times. The gene calls are TRBV20-1 and TRBJ2-7; TRBD1 is a possible D gene (6 bases). V was pared by 1 base and J by 3 bases, with 13 bases between. The CDR3 length is 14 residues. Germline loops: CDR1 DFQATT, CDR2 SNEGSKA (reference sequence). CDR3 DNA sequence: TGCAGTGCTAGAGCAAGGGACACCTTCTACGAGCAGTACTTC. Its protein product is CSARARDTFYEQYF.

This clonotype was found a few times. The rearrangement joins TRBV15 to TRBJ2-1, with TRBD2 matching 16 bases. The CDR3 consists of 16 residues. J lost 8 bases, V lost 0 bases, and 1 base had no gene match. Looked up from germline, CDR1 is LNHNV and CDR2 is YYDKDF (reference sequence). In DNA, the CDR3 is TGTGCCACCAGCAGAGAGGGACTAGCGGGGGGGGATGAGCAGTTCTTC. It is translated as CATSREGLAGGDEQFF. Drawing the rest from reference TRBV15 and TRBJ2-1, the complete variable domain is DAMVIQNPRYQVTQFGKPVTLSCSQTLNHNVMYWYQQKSSQAPKLLFHYYDKDFNNEADTPDNFQSRRPNTSFCFLDIRSPGLGDTAMYLCATSREGLAGGDEQFFGPGTRLTVL.